The 18 T cell receptor beta chains listed next were all sequenced from one sample in a study of blood T cell repertoires in COVID-19. Here immunoSEQ multiplex PCR was the method, and the copy in TCRdb shows in-frame clones only, minus some. The sample contains 250,000 or so clones, roughly nine tenths of which appear only once. The sequenced sample consisted of PBMCs or T cells enriched from blood (not recorded which). These receptors were collected from a human donor in a cohort exposed to, infected with or recovered from COVID-19 (not recorded which). The donor label of this sample is uncertain.

The V gene is TRBV10-1, the J gene TRBJ2-1; TRBD1 aligns across 7 bases. With V trimmed by 6 bases and J by 7 bases, 12 bases remained unmatched. The CDR3 consists of 15 residues. Germline loops: CDR1 WNHNN, CDR2 SYGVQD (reference sequence). This CDR3 is CASSRQGMRLNEQFF. The CDR3 DNA reads TGCGCCAGCAGCCGACAGGGAATGCGATTGAATGAGCAGTTCTTC.

This rearrangement joins TRBV11-2 to TRBJ1-1, with 8 bases that match TRBD1. V gave up 4 bases and J gave up 5 bases; unmatched junction bases: 18. Looked up from germline, CDR1 is SGHAT and CDR2 is FQNNGV. There are 18 residues in the CDR3. In DNA, the CDR3 is TGTGCCAGCAGCTCCTCTTCCCCGCTCGGCAGGGGGCCTACTGAAGCTTTCTTT. It encodes CASSSSSPLGRGPTEAFF.

The chain couples TRBV5-6 to TRBJ1-4; no definite D call. There are 16 residues in the CDR3. Germline lookup yields CDR1 SGHDT and CDR2 YYEEEE. With 1 base removed from V and 7 bases from J, the gap between germline ends came to 17 bases. DNA of the CDR3: TGTGCCAGCAGCTTGAATAGGCGGCGCGGGTCTGAAAAACTGTTTTTT. Translation: CASSLNRRRGSEKLFF.

The chain employs TRBV21-1 and TRBJ2-1; TRBD2, the table's D call, lacks a check against the DNA. TRBV21-1 corresponds to a pseudogene. CDR3 length equals 15 residues. This CDR3 reads CASSSSGGSYNEQFF. The CDR3 region has the DNA TGTGCCAGCAGCAGTAGCGGGGGCTCCTACAATGAGCAGTTCTTC.

This sequence joins TRBV5-8 and TRBJ1-1, with D possibly being TRBD1 (6 bases). Germline CDR1 SGHTS, CDR2 YDEGEE. This CDR3 region has 15 residues. Trimming cost V 0 bases and J 0 bases, with 9 bases left between them. The DNA of the CDR3 is TGTGCCAGCAGCTTGGGTCAGGGGATGAACACTGAAGCTTTCTTT. Its protein product is CASSLGQGMNTEAFF.

This clone has a single count. V and J are TRBV5-1 and TRBJ1-2; the match to TRBD1 covers 9 bases. Trimming took 0 bases from V and 6 from J; bases not matched to a gene: 15. CDR1 and CDR2 from the germline V gene are SGHRS and YFSETQ. The CDR3 sequence is 18 residues long. CDR3 nucleotides: TGCGCCAGCAGCTTGGCCGCCTTCCTGGACAGGGGAATCAATGGCTACACCTTC. Encoded protein: CASSLAAFLDRGINGYTF.

The chain recombines TRBV7-9 with TRBJ1-2, with 7 bases fitting TRBD1. V shed 6 bases and J 6 bases; nucleotides not matched to a gene: 7. The CDR3 consists of 13 residues. CDR1 and CDR2 (germline): SEHNR, FQNEAQ (reference sequence). This CDR3 is CASRDRRADGYTF. The DNA for the CDR3 is TGTGCCAGCAGGGACAGGAGGGCGGATGGCTACACCTTC. Drawing the rest from reference TRBV7-9 and TRBJ1-2, the complete variable domain is DTGVSQNPRHKITKRGQNVTFRCDPISEHNRLYWYRQTLGQGPEFLTYFQNEAQLEKSRLLSDRFSAERPKGSFSTLEIQRTEQGDSAMYLCASRDRRADGYTFGSGTRLTVV.

V and J are TRBV27 and TRBJ1-2; 9 bases match TRBD1. The germline V gene has CDR1 MNHEY and CDR2 SMNVEV (reference sequence). CDR3 size: 14 residues. Losses at the gene ends were 4 bases for V and 4 bases for J; bases not matched to a gene: 4. CDR3 sequence (DNA): TGTGCCAGCAGTTCTCCGGGACAGGGCTATGGCTACACCTTC. This gives the protein CASSSPGQGYGYTF.

The count of this clone is one. The CDR3 nucleotides read TGCGCCAGCAGCTTGGCGAGGCCACCCCTAGATACGCAGTATTTT. This gives the protein CASSLARPPLDTQYF. J is TRBJ2-3 and V is TRBV5-1; D is uncertain. Trimming removed 0 bases from V and 5 bases from J, with 13 bases in between. This CDR3 is built from 15 residues. CDR1 is SGHRS, CDR2 YFSETQ, per germline.

The chain combines TRBV19 with TRBJ1-1, with 8 nucleotides matching TRBD1. There are 14 residues in the CDR3. The junction had 10 bases not matched to a gene; V was cut back by 5 bases and J by 8 bases. In germline, CDR1 is LNHDA, CDR2 SQIVND (reference sequence). The CDR3 loop is CASSSGTGITEAFF. CDR3 nucleotides: TGTGCCAGTAGTTCCGGGACAGGTATTACCGAAGCTTTCTTT.

The V and J genes are TRBV11-2 and TRBJ2-4; 7 positions match TRBD2. The CDR3 extends over 19 amino acids. Germline loops: CDR1 SGHAT, CDR2 FQNNGV. Losses at the gene ends were 4 bases for V and 0 bases for J; bases not matched to a gene: 15. Written as DNA, the CDR3 is TGTGCCAGCAGCTCCAAACCCCGGGGAGGGTTCCTAGCCAAAAACATTCAGTACTTC. Its translation: CASSSKPRGGFLAKNIQYF. The complete variable domain, with remaining parts taken from reference TRBV11-2 and TRBJ2-4, reads EAGVAQSPRYKIIEKRQSVAFWCNPISGHATLYWYQQILGQGPKLLIQFQNNGVVDDSQLPKDRFSAERLKGVDSTLKIQPAKLEDSAVYLCASSSKPRGGFLAKNIQYFGAGTRLSVL.

V and J are TRBV7-2 and TRBJ2-7, with 8 positions matching TRBD2. Germline V gene sequence: CDR1 SGHTA, CDR2 FQGNSA. The trim removed 0 bases at V and 2 bases at J, leaving 3 bases unmatched. This CDR3 has 15 residues. Written as DNA, the CDR3 is TGTGCCAGCAGCTTAGCTAGCGGGGATACCTACGAGCAGTACTTC. This gives the protein CASSLASGDTYEQYF.

The rearrangement links TRBV24-1 to TRBJ2-2, with D possibly matching TRBD1 (5 bases). Trimming took 9 bases from V and 7 from J, leaving 17 bases between them. Per the germline V gene, CDR1 is KGHDR and CDR2 is SFDVKD. This CDR3 is built from 14 residues. This CDR3 reads CATLNKTGIGELFF. In DNA form, the CDR3 reads TGTGCCACCCTGAACAAAACAGGCATCGGGGAGCTGTTTTTT.

J is TRBJ1-6 and V is TRBV9; 7 bases are a match to TRBD1. This CDR3 has 13 amino acids. After removal of 4 bases from V and 14 bases from J, the junction contained 9 bases not matched to a gene. Germline assignment: CDR1 SGDLS and CDR2 YYNGEE. The CDR3 loop reads CASSIQGDRALHF. CDR3 DNA sequence: TGTGCCAGCAGCATTCAGGGGGATCGGGCCCTCCACTTT.

V and J are TRBV2 and TRBJ1-2; possible D gene TRBD1, 6 bases. This CDR3 has 16 amino acids. V shed 9 bases and J shed 2 bases, with 22 bases lying between them. CDR1 SNHLY and CDR2 FYNNEI come from the germline V gene. The CDR3 DNA sequence: TGTGCCAGTACACGGGGGGCCTCCTTAATCAACTATGGCTACACCTTC. Amino acid sequence: CASTRGASLINYGYTF.

The V and J genes are TRBV9 and TRBJ2-2; TRBD1 is a possible D gene (5 bases). This CDR3 is 17 amino acids long. V shed 0 bases and J shed 7 bases, with 19 bases lying between them. Germline CDR1 SGDLS, CDR2 YYNGEE. The CDR3 loop is CASSVAGRAVGNGELFF. The CDR3 region has the DNA TGTGCCAGCAGCGTAGCTGGCAGGGCGGTCGGTAACGGGGAGCTGTTTTTT.

This clone was counted a few times. The chain employs TRBV5-4 and TRBJ1-5, with D tentatively TRBD1 (5 bases). Germline assignment: CDR1 SGHNT and CDR2 YYREEE (reference sequence). V was shortened by 4 bases and J by 5 bases, with 10 bases between the two germline ends. CDR3 size: 13 residues. CDR3 in DNA: TGTGCCAGCAGCCCAGGGTTGGATCAGCCCCAGCATTTT. It translates to CASSPGLDQPQHF.

This rearrangement joins TRBV6-5 to TRBJ2-7; 9 nucleotides match TRBD2. The CDR3 is 14 residues long. The ends lost 7 bases at V and 4 bases at J; junction bases unmatched: 8. Germline CDR1 is MNHEY and CDR2 is SVGAGI. The CDR3 here is CASKPGLASYEQYF. As DNA, the CDR3 is TGTGCCAGCAAACCGGGACTAGCTTCATACGAGCAGTACTTC.